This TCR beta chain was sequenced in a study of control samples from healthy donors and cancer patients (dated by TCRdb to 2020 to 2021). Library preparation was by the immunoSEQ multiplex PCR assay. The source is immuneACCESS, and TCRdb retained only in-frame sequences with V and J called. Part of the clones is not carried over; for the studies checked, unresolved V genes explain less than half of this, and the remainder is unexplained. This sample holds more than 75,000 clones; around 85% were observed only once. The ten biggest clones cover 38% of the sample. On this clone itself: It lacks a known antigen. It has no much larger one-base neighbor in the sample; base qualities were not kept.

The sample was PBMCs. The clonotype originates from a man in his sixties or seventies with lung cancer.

The CDR3 sequence is CASSLGTDLEKLFF. In nucleotides, the sequence is TGTGCCAGCAGCTTAGGAACGGACCTCGAGAAACTGTTTTTT. Here the chain combines TRBV7-9 and TRBJ1-4; the D gene lacks a confident call. Reading from cysteine to phenylalanine, the CDR3 counts 14 amino acids. This entry keeps only the CDR3 DNA: 42 bases, framed from base 1. V loses 1 base of germline sequence and J loses 11 bases, and the interval between the two ends is 14 bases. CDR1 and CDR2 (SEHNR, FQNEAQ) derive from the germline V gene (reference sequence). Outside the CDR3, residues come from the reference TRBV7-9 and TRBJ1-4 proteins, so the full variable domain is: DTGVSQNPRHKITKRGQNVTFRCDPISEHNRLYWYRQTLGQGPEFLTYFQNEAQLEKSRLLSDRFSAERPKGSFSTLEIQRTEQGDSAMYLCASSLGTDLEKLFFGSGTQLSVL.